This entry concerns a single T cell receptor beta chain. Its antigen is currently unknown. This CDR3 comprises 15 residues. V lost 3 bases to trimming and J lost 3 bases; unmatched junction nucleotides: 5. Unique molecular identifiers were used to barcode this TCRbeta library. TCRdb reprocessed the PCR reads with MiXCR, giving one entry per CDR3 protein. The profile covers roughly 670,000 distinct CDR3 sequences, with over 10% appearing a single time and 0.79% taken by the ten largest. These data originate in a study of T-cell reconstitution after alpha-beta-depleted transplantation in children. Study findings and constraints: T-cell counts and diversity were attributed mostly to newly produced T cells one year after transplant. Several hundred expanded graft clones reportedly gave rise to the alpha-beta T cells present about two months after transplant.

The sample consisted of PBMCs, taken before TCRalphabeta/CD19-depleted stem cell transplant. V gene TRBV12-3 or TRBV12-4 combines with J gene TRBJ2-5; 9 bases align to TRBD2. The clonotype originates from a girl aged 2-10 years with congenital amegakaryocytic thrombocytopenia, due to receive a stem cell transplant. CDR3 amino acids: CASSLMSSGKETQYF. In DNA form, the CDR3 reads TGTGCCAGCAGTTTGATGTCTAGCGGGAAAGAGACCCAGTACTTC.